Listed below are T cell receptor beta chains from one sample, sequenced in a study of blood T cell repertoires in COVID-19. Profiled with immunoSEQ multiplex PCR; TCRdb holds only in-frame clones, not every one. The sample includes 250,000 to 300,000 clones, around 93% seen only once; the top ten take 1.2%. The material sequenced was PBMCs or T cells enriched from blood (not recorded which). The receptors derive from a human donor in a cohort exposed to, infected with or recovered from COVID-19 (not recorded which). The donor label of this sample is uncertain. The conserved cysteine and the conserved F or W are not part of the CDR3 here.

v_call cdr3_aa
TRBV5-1 ASSLDPGRRGAHNEQF
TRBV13 ASSQFNQPQH
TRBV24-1 ATSARVGGELF
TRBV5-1 ASSAQGAGYGYT
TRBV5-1 ASSSGTSGGTEQY
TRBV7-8 ASSRDRDAEAF
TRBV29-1 SVAGGDTQY
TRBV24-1 ATSVDSDTEAF
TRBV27 ASSPTGGPYYGYT
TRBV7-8 ASRDTGRDTQY
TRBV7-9 ASSYTGTGWEQY
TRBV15 ATSGRTGVYGYT
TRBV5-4 ASSRTDRASHTEAF
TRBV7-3 ASSLTGRYSGANVLT
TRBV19 ASSTGYEQY
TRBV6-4 ASSDREGYGYT